Sequencing of this T cell receptor (beta chain) was carried out in a study of cytomegalovirus exposure and HLA in healthy donors. Study-wide results and caveats: V- and J-gene trimming of TCR beta was linked (in a later analysis) to a missense DCLRE1C variant.

Amplification used 60 Vbeta primers and 13 Jbeta primers. Clones were sequenced by immunoSEQ multiplex PCR, and TCRdb holds only the in-frame ones, with some missing. The repertoire holds about 140,000 clones, around 80% seen once, with about 3.2% in the top ten. The ends lost 3 bases at V and 4 bases at J; junction bases unmatched: 6. Germline V gene data show CDR1 as SNHLY and CDR2 as FYNNEI. This CDR3 region has 16 residues. In regard to this clone: As yet, its antigen is unknown.

The sample consisted of PBMCs. The sequence was obtained from a man aged 18 to 30 in good health and CMV-seropositive. The chain has TRBV2 and TRBJ1-4, with TRBD1 matching 9 bases. The CDR3 sequence: CASSDVGQGLNEKLFF. The CDR3 DNA sequence: TGTGCCAGCAGTGATGTCGGACAGGGGCTTAATGAAAAACTGTTTTTT.